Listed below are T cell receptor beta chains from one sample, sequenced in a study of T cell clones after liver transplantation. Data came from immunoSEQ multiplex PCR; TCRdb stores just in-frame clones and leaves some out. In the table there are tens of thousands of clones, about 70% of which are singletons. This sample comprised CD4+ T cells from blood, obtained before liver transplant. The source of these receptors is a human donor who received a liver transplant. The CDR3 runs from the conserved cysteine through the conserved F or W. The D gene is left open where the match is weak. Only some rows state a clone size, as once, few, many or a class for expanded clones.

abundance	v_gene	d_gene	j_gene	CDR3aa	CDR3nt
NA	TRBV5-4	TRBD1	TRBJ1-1	CASSWDRGANTEAFF	TGTGCCAGCAGCTGGGACAGGGGGGCGAACACTGAAGCTTTCTTT
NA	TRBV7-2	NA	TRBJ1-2	CASSSRRDDYGYTF	TGTGCCAGCAGCTCCCGGCGGGACGACTATGGCTACACCTTC
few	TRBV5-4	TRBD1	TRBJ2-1	CASKSTGGYNEQFF	TGTGCCAGCAAGTCGACAGGGGGTTACAATGAGCAGTTCTTC
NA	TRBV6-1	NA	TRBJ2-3	CASSSRDIDTQYF	TGTGCCAGCAGTAGCCGGGACATAGATACGCAGTATTTT
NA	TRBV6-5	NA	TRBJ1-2	CASSWGPNYGYTF	TGTGCCAGCAGTTGGGGCCCCAACTATGGCTACACCTTC
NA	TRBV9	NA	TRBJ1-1	CASSQTPNTEAFF	TGTGCCAGCAGCCAGACACCGAACACTGAAGCTTTCTTT
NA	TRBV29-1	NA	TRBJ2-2	CSVYKSIGKGEELFF	TGCAGCGTTTATAAGAGCATAGGGAAGGGGGAAGAGCTGTTTTTT
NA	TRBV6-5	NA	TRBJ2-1	CASSYSAGLRGFF	TGTGCCAGCAGTTACTCAGCAGGGCTTCGTGGTTTCTTC
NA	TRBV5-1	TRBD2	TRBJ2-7	CASSSGLAGRAYEQYF	TGCGCCAGCAGCTCGGGACTAGCGGGTCGAGCCTACGAGCAGTACTTC
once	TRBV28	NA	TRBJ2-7	CASRGRGSYEQYF	TGTGCCAGCAGGGGCCGAGGGTCCTACGAGCAGTACTTC
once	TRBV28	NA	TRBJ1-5	CASSSDRFLNQPQHF	TGTGCCAGCAGTTCAGACAGGTTTCTCAATCAGCCCCAGCATTTT
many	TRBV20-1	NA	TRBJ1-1	CSALLASEAFF	TGCAGTGCTCTCCTCGCGTCAGAAGCTTTCTTT
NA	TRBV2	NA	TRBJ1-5	CASTQGWASTQHF	TGTGCCAGCACCCAGGGGTGGGCCTCCACCCAGCATTTT
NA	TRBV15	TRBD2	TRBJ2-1	CATSRDRSLAGGRLNEQFF	TGTGCCACCAGCAGAGATCGTTCCCTAGCGGGGGGGCGTCTCAATGAGCAGTTCTTC
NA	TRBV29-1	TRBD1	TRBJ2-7	CSVGKGASYEQYF	TGCAGCGTTGGAAAGGGGGCATCCTACGAGCAGTACTTC
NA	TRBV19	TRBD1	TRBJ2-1	CASSTRTGGYNEQFF	TGTGCCAGTAGTACCCGGACAGGGGGTTACAATGAGCAGTTCTTC
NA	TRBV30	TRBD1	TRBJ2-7	CAWRGQGANYEQYF	TGTGCCTGGAGGGGACAGGGGGCAAACTACGAGCAGTACTTC
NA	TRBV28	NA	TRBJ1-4	CASGPRVNEKLFF	TGTGCCAGCGGCCCTCGGGTGAATGAAAAACTGTTTTTT